The 24 T cell receptor beta chains presented below share a single source sample, sequenced in a study of T-cell memory formation after mild COVID-19. Using its own MiXCR run on the 5' RACE reads, TCRdb lists one record per CDR3 protein. Here the sample spans fewer than 700,000 distinct CDR3 sequences, less than 25% being singletons. The source material was PBMCs or a T cell subset sorted from them (not recorded which). These receptors all come from an adult woman who had mild COVID-19 (a few samples of this study predate the infection). Cell type and time point are not known.

The chain couples TRBV9 to TRBJ2-7; 12 bases fit TRBD2. Germline CDR1 reads SGDLS; CDR2 reads YYNGEE. The CDR3 loop spans 14 amino acids. V lost 4 bases, J lost 6 bases, and 5 bases stayed unmatched. CDR3 sequence reads: CASSTSGGISEQYF. CDR3 nucleotide sequence: TGTGCCAGCAGCACTAGCGGGGGGATCTCCGAGCAGTACTTC. Drawing the rest from reference TRBV9 and TRBJ2-7, the complete variable domain is DSGVTQTPKHLITATGQRVTLRCSPRSGDLSVYWYQQSLDQGLQFLIQYYNGEERAKGNILERFSAQQFPDLHSELNLSSLELGDSALYFCASSTSGGISEQYFGPGTRLTVT.

The V call is TRBV30, the J call TRBJ1-5; no clear D. V shed 0 bases and J shed 0 bases, with 6 bases lying between them. The CDR3 is 14 residues long. Germline V gene lookup returns CDR1 GTSNPN and CDR2 SVGIG (reference sequence). The chain's CDR3 is CAWSVIDSNQPQHF. CDR3 DNA sequence: TGTGCCTGGAGTGTTATAGATAGCAATCAGCCCCAGCATTTT. The entire variable domain, with the rest obtained from reference TRBV30 and TRBJ1-5, is as follows: SQTIHQWPATLVQPVGSPLSLECTVEGTSNPNLYWYRQAAGRGLQLLFYSVGIGQISSEVPQNLSASRPQDRQFILSSKKLLLSDSGFYLCAWSVIDSNQPQHFGDGTRLSIL.

This chain joins TRBV2 and TRBJ2-3, with a tentative D call TRBD2 (7 bases). Trimming shortened V by 3 bases and J by 0 bases, and 10 bases separated the two germline ends. This CDR3 comprises 15 residues. CDR1 SNHLY and CDR2 FYNNEI come from the germline V gene. The CDR3 nucleotides are TGTGCCAGCAGTGACGGGGGGCCCAGCACAGATACGCAGTATTTT. Translation: CASSDGGPSTDTQYF.

This clonotype has more than one count but fewer than ten. The rearrangement joins TRBV7-3 to TRBJ1-2, with 8 bases aligning to TRBD1. CDR1 and CDR2 from the germline V gene are SGHTA and FQGTGA. The CDR3 is 16 amino acids. Trimming at V came to 3 bases and at J to 3 bases, leaving 9 bases not matched to a gene. CDR3 in DNA: TGTGCCAGCAGCTTTCGGACAGGGAGGGTCGACTATGGCTACACCTTC. Amino acids: CASSFRTGRVDYGYTF.

A few counts support this clonotype. CDR3 nucleotide sequence: TGTGCCAGCAGTACAGACAGGGTAACCTATGGCTACACCTTC. Translating gives CASSTDRVTYGYTF. This sequence joins TRBV6-5 and TRBJ1-2; the match to TRBD1 covers 7 bases. V was pared by 5 bases and J by 4 bases, with 7 bases of the junction left unmatched. This CDR3 contains 14 residues. Germline values: CDR1 MNHEY, CDR2 SVGAGI.

This clonotype turned up a few times. V and J are TRBV5-6 and TRBJ2-1; D is unresolved. Trimming removed 4 bases from V and 0 bases from J, with 11 bases in between. This CDR3 is built from 15 residues. Germline loops: CDR1 SGHDT, CDR2 YYEEEE. The CDR3 DNA is TGTGCCAGCAGCCAAGACCAAGTCTCCTACAATGAGCAGTTCTTC. It encodes CASSQDQVSYNEQFF.

The chain links TRBV3-1 to TRBJ1-1; no clear D gene. Germline V lookup: CDR1 LGHDT, CDR2 YNNKEL (reference sequence). The CDR3 is made up of 15 amino acids. Trimming pared 7 bases from V and 0 bases from J, leaving 15 bases between. CDR3 DNA sequence: TGTGCCAGCACCAAGGGTCCGGTAATGAACACTGAAGCTTTCTTT. The encoded protein is CASTKGPVMNTEAFF.

The gene calls are TRBV14 and TRBJ2-1; TRBD2 matches at 7 bases. The CDR3 sequence is 15 residues long. Trimming at V came to 1 base and at J to 10 bases, leaving 10 bases not matched to a gene. In germline, CDR1 is SGHDN, CDR2 FVKESK. The CDR3 sequence: CASSQGSSGPVEQFF. CDR3 DNA sequence: TGTGCCAGCAGCCAAGGATCTAGCGGACCTGTGGAGCAGTTCTTC.

This clonotype was picked up a small number of times. This chain connects TRBV29-1 to TRBJ2-7; a possible D gene is TRBD1 (5 bases). Trimming stripped 2 bases from V and 2 bases from J, with 16 bases between. Germline CDR1 and CDR2: SQVTM and ANQGSEA. This CDR3 is 15 amino acids long. CDR3 bases: TGCAGCGTTGAAACGGCCGCTACAGGAACCTACGAGCAGTACTTC. This gives the protein CSVETAATGTYEQYF.

This clonotype was detected only a few times. This chain links TRBV5-4 with TRBJ2-2; TRBD1 matches 7 bases. With V trimmed by 3 bases and J by 6 bases, 14 bases remained unmatched. CDR1 and CDR2 from the germline V gene are SGHNT and YYREEE (reference sequence). This CDR3 spans 17 amino acids. The CDR3 loop is CASSSQKTTGKAGELFF. As DNA, the CDR3 is TGTGCCAGCAGCTCCCAAAAGACGACAGGGAAGGCCGGGGAGCTGTTTTTT. The entire variable domain, with the rest obtained from reference TRBV5-4 and TRBJ2-2, is as follows: ETGVTQSPTHLIKTRGQQVTLRCSSQSGHNTVSWYQQALGQGPQFIFQYYREEENGRGNFPPRFSGLQFPNYSSELNVNALELDDSALYLCASSSQKTTGKAGELFFGEGSRLTVL.

This sequence joins TRBV11-2 and TRBJ2-1; possible D gene TRBD2, 5 bases. Per germline, CDR1 SGHAT and CDR2 FQNNGV. Between the trimmed V and J ends, which lost 7 bases and 7 bases, there was a span of 23 bases. The CDR3 sequence is 16 residues long. The CDR3: CASTRDIYSYENEQFF. For the CDR3, the DNA is TGTGCCAGCACGAGGGATATTTACTCTTACGAAAATGAGCAGTTCTTC.

The V call is TRBV21-1, the J call TRBJ1-5; the DNA was not used to check the table's D call, TRBD1. TRBV21-1 is a documented pseudogene. CDR3 length: 14 residues. The CDR3, as DNA: TGTGCCAGCAGCGTTGACAGGGCCCATCAGCCCCAGCATTTT. Translation gives CASSVDRAHQPQHF.

The chain links TRBV7-6 to TRBJ2-5; no reliable D call. V was trimmed by 0 bases and J by 9 bases, leaving 17 bases between them. The CDR3 consists of 15 residues. Germline CDR1 and CDR2: SGHVS and FNYEAQ. CDR3 region: CASSLAGNPSGSQYF. CDR3 bases: TGTGCCAGCAGCTTAGCGGGGAACCCCTCCGGGTCCCAGTACTTC.

This clonotype has more than one count but fewer than ten. The CDR3 sequence: CASSLGRTVQETQYF. CDR3 coding DNA: TGTGCCAGCAGCTTAGGCCGGACGGTTCAAGAGACCCAGTACTTC. This rearrangement joins TRBV7-9 to TRBJ2-5, with unresolved D. Germline loops: CDR1 SEHNR, CDR2 FQNEAQ (reference sequence). V lost 1 base and J 2 bases, leaving 11 bases between the germline ends. The CDR3 extends over 15 amino acids.

V usage is TRBV29-1 and J usage is TRBJ2-5, with D possibly being TRBD1 (6 bases). CDR3 size: 14 residues. V lost 8 bases, J lost 1 base, and 17 bases lay in between. Per germline, CDR1 SQVTM and CDR2 ANQGSEA. This CDR3 is CSHRDPRAQETQYF. CDR3 DNA sequence: TGCAGCCACAGGGATCCAAGGGCCCAAGAGACCCAGTACTTC.

This clonotype was counted only a few times. This chain links TRBV5-5 with TRBJ2-7; no clear D. CDR1 is SGHKS, CDR2 YYEKEE, per germline (reference sequence). Trimming shortened V by 4 bases and J by 3 bases, and 11 bases separated the two germline ends. The CDR3 is 13 residues long. CDR3 sequence: CASSPPEVYEQYF. The CDR3 bases are TGTGCCAGCAGCCCCCCTGAAGTCTACGAGCAGTACTTC.

This clonotype was detected a few times. The CDR3 loop is CASRFYQGAANQPQHF. CDR3 nucleotide sequence: TGTGCCAGCAGATTCTACCAGGGGGCCGCCAATCAGCCCCAGCATTTT. V is TRBV6-6 and J is TRBJ1-5; 8 bases agree with TRBD1. The CDR3 is made up of 16 amino acids. The trim removed 6 bases at V and 3 bases at J, leaving 10 bases unmatched. CDR1 MNHNY and CDR2 SVGAGI come from the germline V gene (reference sequence).

The V and J genes are TRBV7-9 and TRBJ2-3; D perhaps matches TRBD2 (5 bases). This CDR3 contains 16 residues. CDR1 SEHNR and CDR2 FQNEAQ come from the germline V gene (reference sequence). V was cut by 2 bases and J by 0 bases, with 12 bases left in between. The CDR3 protein is CASSLPSGVSTDTQYF. The CDR3, as DNA: TGTGCCAGCAGCTTACCGAGCGGAGTCAGCACAGATACGCAGTATTTT.

The rearrangement links TRBV6-5 to TRBJ2-4, with TRBD2 identical over 8 bases. Trimming took 2 bases from V and 9 from J; bases not matched to a gene: 9. CDR1 is MNHEY, CDR2 SVGAGI, per germline. This CDR3 comprises 15 residues. This chain's CDR3 is CASSYLGSGGIIQYF. The CDR3 DNA reads as TGTGCCAGCAGTTACCTTGGGAGCGGGGGAATCATTCAGTACTTC.

The genes are TRBV18 and TRBJ2-7; TRBD2 agrees at 7 bases. There are 13 residues in the CDR3. From germline, CDR1 is KGHSH and CDR2 LQKENI. The V and J ends lost 3 bases and 5 bases, in that order; junction bases with no gene match: 4. The DNA of the CDR3 is TGTGCCAGCTCACCTGGGGGGGTGGACGAGCAGTACTTC. Its translation: CASSPGGVDEQYF.

V gene TRBV2 combines with J gene TRBJ2-1; the D gene is possibly TRBD2 (5 bases). The germline V gene encodes CDR1 SNHLY and CDR2 FYNNEI. This CDR3 spans 12 amino acids. V was shortened by 6 bases and J by 10 bases, with 13 bases between the two germline ends. The DNA of the CDR3 is TGTGCCAGCAGGCAGCGGTCCGACGAGCAGTTCTTC. Its translation is CASRQRSDEQFF.

The chain uses TRBV5-1 and TRBJ1-1; D possibly corresponds to TRBD1 (5 bases). V lost 5 bases and J 8 bases, leaving 13 bases between the germline ends. This CDR3 has 12 residues. Germline V CDR1 and CDR2: SGHRS, YFSETQ. The CDR3 bases are TGCGCCAGCAGGTATACAGGAGAGGAAGCTTTCTTT. Its protein product is CASRYTGEEAFF.

This clonotype was observed a few times. The chain employs TRBV2 and TRBJ1-5; 8 positions agree with TRBD1. The CDR3 is 14 amino acids. Germline loops: CDR1 SNHLY, CDR2 FYNNEI. V lost 6 bases, J lost 5 bases, and 6 bases stayed unmatched. CDR3 protein: CASRGTGEDQPQHF. The CDR3 DNA sequence: TGTGCCAGCAGGGGGACAGGTGAGGATCAGCCCCAGCATTTT.

This clonotype was counted a few times. The chain uses TRBV6-2 or TRBV6-3 and TRBJ2-2; TRBD1 is a possible D gene (6 bases). This CDR3 has 15 residues. V shed 8 bases and J shed 3 bases, with 16 bases lying between them. The germline V gene has CDR1 MNHEY and CDR2 SVGEGT. The DNA of the CDR3 is TGTGCCAGCCTTGGAAGGGGGAAGGACACCGGGGAGCTGTTTTTT. This translates into CASLGRGKDTGELFF.